What follows are 9 T cell receptor beta chains derived from one specimen sequenced in a study of blood T cell repertoires in COVID-19. Using immunoSEQ multiplex PCR, the repertoire was profiled, and TCRdb retains in-frame clones only, with some absent. The table includes 65,000 to 90,000 clones, roughly 87% detected once. Sample: peripheral blood. These receptors came from a man between 45 and 60 years old with acute or convalescent COVID-19.

V gene TRBV29-1 combines with J gene TRBJ1-4, with 12 bases aligning to TRBD1. This CDR3 comprises 14 residues. Germline V gene lookup returns CDR1 SQVTM and CDR2 ANQGSEA. J was trimmed by 7 bases and V by 4 bases; bases with no gene match: 4. Written as DNA, the CDR3 is TGCAGCGTTGGGTGGGGACAGGGGGCTGAAAAACTGTTTTTT. As protein: CSVGWGQGAEKLFF.

V is TRBV30 and J is TRBJ1-5; possible D gene TRBD1, 5 bases. Trimming took 4 bases from V and 3 from J, leaving 19 bases between them. CDR1 GTSNPN and CDR2 SVGIG come from the germline V gene (reference sequence). This CDR3 has 16 residues. CDR3 DNA sequence: TGTGCCTGGACCCCCGGCGCGGGGGGGACCAATCAGCCCCAGCATTTT. Amino acid sequence: CAWTPGAGGTNQPQHF.

This chain connects TRBV5-6 to TRBJ2-7, with TRBD1 matching 12 bases. CDR1 is SGHDT, CDR2 YYEEEE, per germline. The CDR3 length is 17 residues. Unmatched junction bases numbered 10, after V lost 4 bases and J lost 2 bases. CDR3 DNA: TGTGCCAGCAGCGCATCCTCCGGGACAGGGGGCACCTACGAGCAGTACGTC. It specifies CASSASSGTGGTYEQYV.

J is TRBJ2-2 and V is TRBV19, with TRBD1 as a possible D gene (5 bases). V lost 4 bases and J lost 14, with 14 bases in between. The CDR3 is 12 residues long. CDR1 and CDR2 (germline): LNHDA, SQIVND (reference sequence). CDR3 sequence reads: CASSTRQRRLFF. CDR3 sequence (DNA): TGTGCCAGTAGTACACGACAGCGTCGCCTGTTTTTT.

The J gene is TRBJ1-6, the V gene TRBV7-9; 7 nucleotides agree with TRBD1. Germline CDR1 is SEHNR and CDR2 is FQNEAQ (reference sequence). This CDR3 spans 15 amino acids. V dropped 1 base and J dropped 8; count of bases not matched to a gene: 5. The CDR3 loop reads CASSLGGGAYSPLHF. The DNA of the CDR3 is TGTGCCAGCAGCTTAGGAGGGGGCGCTTATTCACCCCTCCACTTT.

This sequence joins TRBV5-1 and TRBJ2-1; no firm D call. V dropped 5 bases and J dropped 3 bases, with 12 bases sitting between them. In germline, CDR1 is SGHRS, CDR2 YFSETQ. The CDR3 spans 14 residues. The CDR3 DNA follows: TGCGCCAGCAGTACAGAGATCAGCTACAATGAGCAGTTCTTC. Amino acids: CASSTEISYNEQFF.

V and J are TRBV6-5 and TRBJ2-6; 7 positions match TRBD2. Trimming removed 9 bases from V and 2 bases from J; junction bases left unmatched: 1. The CDR3 runs to 13 residues. Germline CDR1 and CDR2: MNHEY and SVGAGI. DNA for the CDR3: TGTGCCAGTGGGAGGGCTGGGGCCAACGTCCTGACTTTC. Translating gives CASGRAGANVLTF.

This chain connects TRBV7-6 to TRBJ2-2, with a weak D call TRBD1 (6 bases). Germline assignment: CDR1 SGHVS and CDR2 FNYEAQ. The CDR3 loop spans 15 amino acids. V was shortened by 4 bases and J by 0 bases, with 9 bases between the two germline ends. CDR3: CASSSTGSNTGELFF. The CDR3 region has the DNA TGTGCCAGCAGCTCCACAGGGTCGAACACCGGGGAGCTGTTTTTT.

The chain has TRBV2 and TRBJ1-2, with D perhaps TRBD1 (6 bases). Germline CDR1 reads SNHLY; CDR2 reads FYNNEI. Trimming cost V 5 bases and J 3 bases, with 10 bases left between them. This CDR3 is 13 amino acids long. CDR3 coding DNA: TGTGCCAGCAGTCGACAGGACTACTATGGCTACACCTTC. This gives the protein CASSRQDYYGYTF.